A selection of T cell receptor beta chains follows, all from one sample in a study of low-dose radiotherapy and immunotherapy resistance in tumors. TCRdb re-called the reads through MiXCR, storing one row per CDR3 protein. The sample holds some 57,000 distinct CDR3 sequences; 20% to 25% are singletons and the top ten take 6.5% to 7%. Specimen: PBMCs, collected after low-dose radiotherapy plus immunotherapy. Every receptor here comes from a male donor with prostate cancer. Both conserved end residues are part of each CDR3. The D gene is left open where the match is weak. A clone size is listed for some rows: how often the clone was seen (once, few, many), or a class if it is expanded.

TRBJ2-5,many,.,TRBV14,TGTGCCAGCAGCCAAGGAGGCAGGATCCAAGAGACCCAGTACTTC,CASSQGGRIQETQYF
TRBJ1-3,.,.,TRBV11-2,TGTGCCAGCAGCCCCTTGATAGGGAGAGGAAACACCATATATTTT,CASSPLIGRGNTIYF
TRBJ2-1,.,TRBD2,TRBV20-1,TGCAGTGCTACCCGGGCGCTAGCGGACAATGAGCAGTTCTTC,CSATRALADNEQFF
TRBJ2-5,many,TRBD1,TRBV19,TGTGCCAGTAGTCCTCGACAGGGGGAGACCCAGTACTTC,CASSPRQGETQYF
TRBJ2-2,.,.,TRBV11-3,TGTGCCAGCAGCCCTCCGGGATACAACACCGGGGAGCTGTTTTTT,CASSPPGYNTGELFF
TRBJ2-3,few,.,TRBV10-3,TGTGCCATCAGTGAGTCTACAGATACGCAGTATTTT,CAISESTDTQYF
TRBJ2-6,many,.,TRBV19,TGTGCCAGTAGTATTCCCTGGGACACCGGAGCTGGGGCCAACGTCCTGACTTTC,CASSIPWDTGAGANVLTF
TRBJ1-5,many,.,TRBV28,TGTGCCAGCACCCAGGGTAATCGAGGCAATCAGCCCCAGCATTTT,CASTQGNRGNQPQHF
TRBJ2-2,many,TRBD2,TRBV7-3,TGTGCCAGCAGCCTCCAACCCCTAGCGGGAGGAATCACCGGGGAGCTGTTTTTT,CASSLQPLAGGITGELFF
TRBJ2-5,many,TRBD1,TRBV28,TGTGCCAGCCGGACAGGAACCCAAGAGACCCAGTACTTC,CASRTGTQETQYF
TRBJ2-1,many,TRBD2,TRBV12-3/TRBV12-4,TGTGCCAGCAGTCGTACTAGCGGGAGGGCCGATGAGCAGTTCTTC,CASSRTSGRADEQFF
TRBJ2-5,many,TRBD2,TRBV9,TGTGCCAGCAGCTTGGGACTAGCGGGAGCAGAGACCCAGTACTTC,CASSLGLAGAETQYF
TRBJ2-7,many,.,TRBV30,TGTGCCCTCGGCTCGGGCTCCCTATCCTACGAGCAGTACTTC,CALGSGSLSYEQYF
TRBJ2-1,many,.,TRBV30,TGTGCCTTCAAAAGCGGGCTCTCCTACAATGAGCAGTTCTTC,CAFKSGLSYNEQFF
TRBJ1-5,.,TRBD1,TRBV27,TGTGCCAGCAGTTGGGACAGGGTGCGGCCCCAGCATTTT,CASSWDRVRPQHF
TRBJ2-1,.,TRBD2,TRBV5-1,TGCGCCAGCAGGTCTACTAGCGACAATGAGCAGTTCTTC,CASRSTSDNEQFF
TRBJ2-7,few,.,TRBV4-2,TGTGCCAGCAGCCAAGGCCCTAGCTCCTACGAGCAGTACTTC,CASSQGPSSYEQYF
TRBJ1-2,.,.,TRBV3-1,TGTGCCAGCAGCCCGAACATGGGGCTCCCTCTAAACTTTGGCTACACCTTC,CASSPNMGLPLNFGYTF
TRBJ2-5,many,.,TRBV6-2/TRBV6-3,TGTGCCAGCAGTTACGCGACCGAGACCCAGTACTTC,CASSYATETQYF
TRBJ2-7,few,TRBD1,TRBV2,TGTGCCAGCAGTGAGTTGCCAGGGGGTCTCCACGAGCAGTACTTC,CASSELPGGLHEQYF
TRBJ2-1,many,.,TRBV6-1,TGTGCCAGCCTGGCCTCCTACCATCCTAACAATGAGCAGTTCTTC,CASLASYHPNNEQFF
TRBJ2-5,medium-sized,TRBD1,TRBV9,TGTGCCAGCAGCGTTGGGACAGTCAACCAAGAGACCCAGTACTTC,CASSVGTVNQETQYF
TRBJ2-2,.,.,TRBV20-1,TGCAGTGCTCAGCCTGAGAGGAACACCGAGCTGTTTTTT,CSAQPERNTELFF
TRBJ2-5,many,.,TRBV20-1,TGCAGTGCTAGGCTCCGCGGACATGAACAAGAGACCCAGTACTTC,CSARLRGHEQETQYF
TRBJ2-7,many,TRBD1,TRBV7-9,TGTGCCAGCAGCCTACAGGGGGATGCCCCCTACGAGCAGTACTTC,CASSLQGDAPYEQYF
TRBJ2-7,medium-sized,.,TRBV28,TGTGCCAGCAGTAAACTAGGAACCTACGAGCAGTACTTC,CASSKLGTYEQYF
TRBJ1-2,many,.,TRBV6-1,TGTGCCAGCTCGACCTGGGCAGGGACCGGCTATGGCTACACCTTC,CASSTWAGTGYGYTF
TRBJ1-2,many,.,TRBV27,TGTGCCAGCAGTTCCACTGGCTACACCTTC,CASSSTGYTF
TRBJ2-3,many,.,TRBV6-6,TGTGCCAGCAGTTACTTCGGACAGCCCCAGCCCCACACTACATCCGATACGCAGTATTTT,CASSYFGQPQPHTTSDTQYF
TRBJ2-5,many,.,TRBV6-2/TRBV6-3,TGTGCCAGCAGTTACTCGGACTCGAGCCGGGGGACCCAGTACTTC,CASSYSDSSRGTQYF
TRBJ1-2,few,.,TRBV6-2/TRBV6-3,TGTGCCAGCAGTTACTCTCCGCCCGAGAACTATGGCTACACCTTC,CASSYSPPENYGYTF
TRBJ2-1,many,.,TRBV5-1,TGCGCCAGCAGCTCTGTAGCGACCAGCTCCTACAATGAGCAGTTCTTC,CASSSVATSSYNEQFF
TRBJ1-4,many,.,TRBV4-2,TGTGCCAGCAGCCGGAATAGAGGGGAGCCTAATGAAAAACTGTTTTTT,CASSRNRGEPNEKLFF
TRBJ2-1,many,TRBD1,TRBV15,TGTGCCACCAGCAGATCCGGGACAGGGGTTGGGAATGAGCAGTTCTTC,CATSRSGTGVGNEQFF
TRBJ2-2,many,TRBD2,TRBV6-1,TGTGCCAGCGGGGGGGGAACAGCAGCCACCGGGGAGCTGTTTTTT,CASGGGTAATGELFF
TRBJ2-7,many,.,TRBV6-6,TGTGCCAGCAGTTACGGGACGGACTACTACGAGCAGTACTTC,CASSYGTDYYEQYF
TRBJ1-4,many,.,TRBV7-3,TGTGCCAGCAGCTTAGCGCAGGGCGAAAAACTGTTTTTT,CASSLAQGEKLFF
TRBJ1-5,many,.,TRBV28,TGTGCCAGCAGTCCAACAGGGTCGGGGAATCAGCCCCAGCATTTT,CASSPTGSGNQPQHF
TRBJ2-5,.,.,TRBV7-9,TGTGCCAGCAGCGGACCGAGGGGGGGCGCGGAGACCCAGTACTTC,CASSGPRGGAETQYF
TRBJ2-7,many,.,TRBV20-1,TGCAGTGCTAGTCGTCAGGGAGTCTACGAGCAGTACTTC,CSASRQGVYEQYF
TRBJ2-1,many,.,TRBV12-3/TRBV12-4,TGTGCCAGCAGTTTACAGCATGAGCAGTTCTTC,CASSLQHEQFF
TRBJ1-5,many,.,TRBV12-5,TGTGCTAGTGGTTTGAATAGCAATCAGCCCCAGCATTTT,CASGLNSNQPQHF
TRBJ1-4,many,.,TRBV4-3,TGCGCCAGCAGCCAAGACCTCGGAACTAATGAAAAACTGTTTTTT,CASSQDLGTNEKLFF
TRBJ1-2,many,.,TRBV12-3/TRBV12-4,TGTGCCAGCAGTTTGTTCGCGGCGGATAGAGGCTACACCTTC,CASSLFAADRGYTF